This passage covers 14 T cell receptor beta chains from one sample sequenced in a study of shared T cell receptors in the human thymus. Method: immunoSEQ multiplex PCR; TCRdb's copy keeps in-frame clones and lacks some. The sample records 720,000 or so clones, 75% to 90% being singletons. Another study also made use of these data, one on human thymus T cells.

Sequenced: thymocytes. The receptors derive from a girl less than two years old with a congenital heart defect.

The CDR3 sequence: CASSLAYNEKLFF. CDR3 sequence (DNA): TGCGCCAGCAGCTTGGCTTATAATGAAAAACTGTTTTTT. The genes are TRBV5-1 and TRBJ1-4; D is undetermined. Germline V lookup: CDR1 SGHRS, CDR2 YFSETQ. V was clipped by 0 bases and J by 4 bases, with 4 bases between them. The CDR3 contains 13 residues.

The chain carries TRBV5-6 and TRBJ2-7, with 10 bases identical to TRBD1. In germline, CDR1 is SGHDT, CDR2 YYEEEE. This CDR3 has 18 residues. The V gene end was trimmed by 3 bases and the J gene end by 3 bases; junction bases not matched to a gene: 15. CDR3 bases: TGTGCCAGCAGCTCGGACCGGGACAGGGGCCCCCTCGACTACGAGCAGTACTTC. As protein: CASSSDRDRGPLDYEQYF. Full variable domain (remainder filled in from reference TRBV5-6 and TRBJ2-7): DAGVTQSPTHLIKTRGQQVTLRCSPKSGHDTVSWYQQALGQGPQFIFQYYEEEERQRGNFPDRFSGHQFPNYSSELNVNALLLGDSALYLCASSSDRDRGPLDYEQYFGPGTRLTVT.

The V and J genes are TRBV13 and TRBJ1-1, with no clear D. This CDR3 comprises 19 residues. V lost 1 base to trimming and J lost 5 bases, with 26 bases between them. Germline values: CDR1 PRHDT, CDR2 FYEKMQ (reference sequence). The CDR3 protein is CASSLAEGWTPETGTEAFF. The CDR3 DNA is TGTGCCAGCAGCTTAGCCGAGGGTTGGACTCCAGAAACGGGGACTGAAGCTTTCTTT. The full variable domain, its missing parts supplied by reference TRBV13 and TRBJ1-1, is AAGVIQSPRHLIKEKRETATLKCYPIPRHDTVYWYQQGPGQDPQFLISFYEKMQSDKGSIPDRFSAQQFSDYHSELNMSSLELGDSALYFCASSLAEGWTPETGTEAFFGQGTRLTVV.

In this sample, this clone turned up once. The J gene is TRBJ1-5, the V gene TRBV6-6, with 7 bases aligning to TRBD1. V lost 6 bases and J lost 4; bases outside the gene matches: 0. CDR3 length equals 12 residues. The V gene's germline CDR1 is MNHNY and CDR2 SVGAGI (reference sequence). CDR3 bases: TGTGCCAGCAGACAGGGGAATCAGCCCCAGCATTTT. Amino acid sequence: CASRQGNQPQHF.

V usage is TRBV6-1 and J usage is TRBJ1-1; the match to TRBD1 covers 9 bases. The CDR3 length is 10 residues. V lost 8 bases and J lost 11; bases outside the gene matches: 3. Germline V lookup: CDR1 MNHNS, CDR2 SASEGT. The chain's CDR3 is CASSQGAAFF. The CDR3, as DNA: TGTGCCAGCTCACAGGGGGCGGCTTTCTTT.

This sequence joins TRBV5-1 and TRBJ1-2; D might be TRBD1 (6 bases). Trimming stripped 1 base from V and 0 bases from J, with 13 bases between. The CDR3 contains 16 residues. Germline-derived CDR1 and CDR2 are SGHRS and YFSETQ. CDR3 in DNA: TGCGCCAGCAGCTTGACCGACAGGCCTACTAACTATGGCTACACCTTC. This gives the protein CASSLTDRPTNYGYTF.

The rearrangement uses TRBV10-1 and TRBJ2-7; 8 bases match TRBD2. The junction had 5 bases not matched to a gene; V was cut back by 2 bases and J by 2 bases. Per germline, CDR1 WNHNN and CDR2 SYGVQD (reference sequence). This CDR3 contains 15 residues. CDR3 coding DNA: TGCGCCAGCAGTGAGGTGGTAGCGGGGCCCTACGAGCAGTACTTC. Translated: CASSEVVAGPYEQYF.

The V call is TRBV18, the J call TRBJ1-4; perhaps TRBD1 as D (6 bases). CDR1 is KGHSH and CDR2 is LQKENI in the germline V gene. This CDR3 comprises 14 residues. V was clipped by 5 bases and J by 6 bases, with 13 bases between them. CDR3 nucleotide sequence: TGTGCCAGCTCATCCGGGACACGGGATGAAAAACTGTTTTTT. Its protein is CASSSGTRDEKLFF.

The V gene is TRBV15, the J gene TRBJ1-1, with 7 bases aligning to TRBD1. The V segment lost 8 bases and the J segment 0 bases; nucleotides outside the gene matches: 9. CDR3 size: 15 residues. Germline V gene data show CDR1 as LNHNV and CDR2 as YYDKDF (reference sequence). This chain's CDR3 is CATQSCQGVNTEAFF. Here the CDR3 DNA reads TGTGCCACCCAAAGTTGTCAGGGGGTGAACACTGAAGCTTTCTTT.

This clone came up a few times. This chain links TRBV1 with TRBJ2-7; TRBD2, the table's D call, lacks a check against the DNA. TRBV1 is flagged as a pseudogene. This CDR3 is built from 16 residues. The CDR3 loop is CTSRPRECGGSYEQYF. CDR3 DNA: TGCACCAGCAGGCCGCGGGAATGCGGTGGGTCCTACGAGCAGTACTTC.

The table lists this clone with a few counts. This chain joins TRBV6-7 and TRBJ2-3; 11 nucleotides agree with TRBD2. TRBV6-7 is an ORF, with its function uncertain. V was clipped by 7 bases and J by 1 base; unmatched bases: 13. The CDR3 consists of 18 residues. This CDR3 is CASTLAGDFVNRTDTQYF. The CDR3, as DNA: TGTGCCAGCACACTAGCGGGGGATTTCGTAAACCGCACAGATACGCAGTATTTT.

In DNA, the CDR3 is TGCAGCGCCGCCGGGGGTTGGGGTATACAGGACGAGCAGTACTTC. This encodes CSAAGGWGIQDEQYF. The chain uses TRBV29-1 and TRBJ2-7; TRBD2 is a possible D gene (6 bases). Germline V gives CDR1 SQVTM, CDR2 ANQGSEA. Trimming took off 7 bases at V and 5 bases at J, with 24 bases between the two ends. The CDR3 loop spans 15 amino acids.

This rearrangement joins TRBV5-1 to TRBJ1-2; 7 bases match TRBD1. The V segment lost 1 base and the J segment 7 bases; nucleotides outside the gene matches: 10. CDR1 is SGHRS and CDR2 is YFSETQ in the germline V gene. This CDR3 region has 15 residues. The CDR3 sequence is CASSLPTGLGTGYTF. CDR3 nucleotide sequence: TGCGCCAGCAGCTTGCCGACAGGGTTAGGAACTGGCTACACCTTC.

V is TRBV6-4 and J is TRBJ2-1; 8 bases line up with TRBD1. Germline V gene sequence: CDR1 MRHNA, CDR2 SNTAGT. V shed 3 bases, J shed 6 bases, and the junction held 16 bases outside the gene matches. This CDR3 comprises 18 residues. CDR3 bases: TGTGCCAGCAGTGATCTCAGGCCCGACAGGGGAGGCCCCAATGAGCAGTTCTTC. Its translation is CASSDLRPDRGGPNEQFF.